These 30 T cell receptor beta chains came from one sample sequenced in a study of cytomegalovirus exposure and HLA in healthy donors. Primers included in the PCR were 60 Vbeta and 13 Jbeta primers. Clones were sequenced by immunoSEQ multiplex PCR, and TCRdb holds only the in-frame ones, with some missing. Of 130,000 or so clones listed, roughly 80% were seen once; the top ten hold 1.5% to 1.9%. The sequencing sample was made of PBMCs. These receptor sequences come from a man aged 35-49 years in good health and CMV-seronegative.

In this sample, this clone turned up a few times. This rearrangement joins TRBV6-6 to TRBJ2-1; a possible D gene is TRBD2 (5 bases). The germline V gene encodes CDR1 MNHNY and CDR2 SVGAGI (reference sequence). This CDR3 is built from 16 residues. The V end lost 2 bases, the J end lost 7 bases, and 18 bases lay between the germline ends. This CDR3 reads CASSYPAAKAGNEQFF. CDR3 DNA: TGTGCCAGCAGTTACCCAGCGGCCAAAGCCGGGAATGAGCAGTTCTTC.

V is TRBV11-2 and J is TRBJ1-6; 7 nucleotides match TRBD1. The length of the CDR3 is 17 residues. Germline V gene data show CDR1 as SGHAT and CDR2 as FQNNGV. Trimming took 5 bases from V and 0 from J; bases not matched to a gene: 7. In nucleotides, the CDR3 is TGTGCCAGCAGCCCTGGGACAGCCTTCTCCTATAATTCACCCCTCCACTTT. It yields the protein CASSPGTAFSYNSPLHF.

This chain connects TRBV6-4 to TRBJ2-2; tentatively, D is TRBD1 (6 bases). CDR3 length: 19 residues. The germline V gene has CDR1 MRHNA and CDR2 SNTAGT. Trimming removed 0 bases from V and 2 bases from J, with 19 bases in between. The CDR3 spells CASSDSLPYYRVNTGELFF. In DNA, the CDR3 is TGTGCCAGCAGTGACTCGTTGCCCTACTACAGGGTTAACACCGGGGAGCTGTTTTTT.

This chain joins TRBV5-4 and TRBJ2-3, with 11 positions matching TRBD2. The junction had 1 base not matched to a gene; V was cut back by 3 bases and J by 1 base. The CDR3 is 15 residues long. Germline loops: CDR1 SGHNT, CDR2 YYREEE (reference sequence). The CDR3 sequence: CASSWGLAGTDTQYF. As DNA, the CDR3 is TGTGCCAGCAGCTGGGGACTAGCGGGCACAGATACGCAGTATTTT.

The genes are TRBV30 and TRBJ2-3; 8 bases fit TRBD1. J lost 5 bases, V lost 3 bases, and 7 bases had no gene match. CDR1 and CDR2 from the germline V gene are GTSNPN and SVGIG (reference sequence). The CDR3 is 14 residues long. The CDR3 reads CAWRTGVGRDTQYF. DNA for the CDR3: TGTGCCTGGAGGACAGGGGTGGGGAGAGATACGCAGTATTTT.

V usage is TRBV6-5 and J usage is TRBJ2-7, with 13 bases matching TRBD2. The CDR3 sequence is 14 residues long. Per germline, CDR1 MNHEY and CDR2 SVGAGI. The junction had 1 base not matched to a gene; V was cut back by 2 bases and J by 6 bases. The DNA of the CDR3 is TGTGCCAGCAGTTACGGACTAGCGGGGGTCGAGCAGTACTTC. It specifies CASSYGLAGVEQYF.

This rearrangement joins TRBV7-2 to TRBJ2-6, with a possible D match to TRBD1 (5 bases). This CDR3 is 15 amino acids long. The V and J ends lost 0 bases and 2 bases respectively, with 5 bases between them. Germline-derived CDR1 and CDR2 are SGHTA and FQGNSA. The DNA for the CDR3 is TGTGCCAGCAGCTTAGCAGGGGCTGGGGCCAACGTCCTGACTTTC. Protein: CASSLAGAGANVLTF.

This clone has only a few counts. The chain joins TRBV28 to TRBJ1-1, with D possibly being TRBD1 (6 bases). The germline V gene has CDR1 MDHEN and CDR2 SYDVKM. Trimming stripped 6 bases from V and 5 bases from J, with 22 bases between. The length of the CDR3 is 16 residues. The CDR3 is CASREQGMGSWTEAFF. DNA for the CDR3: TGTGCCAGCAGAGAACAGGGAATGGGCTCGTGGACTGAAGCTTTCTTT. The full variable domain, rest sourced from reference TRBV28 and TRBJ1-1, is DVKVTQSSRYLVKRTGEKVFLECVQDMDHENMFWYRQDPGLGLRLIYFSYDVKMKEKGDIPEGYSVSREKKERFSLILESASTNQTSMYLCASREQGMGSWTEAFFGQGTRLTVV.

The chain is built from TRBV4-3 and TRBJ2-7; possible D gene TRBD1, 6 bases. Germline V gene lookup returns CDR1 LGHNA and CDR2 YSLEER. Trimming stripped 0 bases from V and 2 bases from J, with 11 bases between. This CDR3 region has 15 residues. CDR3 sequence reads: CASSQDFTGTYEQYF. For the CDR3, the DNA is TGCGCCAGCAGCCAAGATTTTACAGGGACCTACGAGCAGTACTTC.

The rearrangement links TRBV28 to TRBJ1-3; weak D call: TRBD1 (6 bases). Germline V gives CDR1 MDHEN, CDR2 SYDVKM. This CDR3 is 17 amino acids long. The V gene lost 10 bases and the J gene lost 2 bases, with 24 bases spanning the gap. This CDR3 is CATPAGLRGIAGNTIYF. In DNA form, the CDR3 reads TGTGCCACCCCCGCCGGCCTCAGGGGAATAGCTGGAAACACCATATATTTT.

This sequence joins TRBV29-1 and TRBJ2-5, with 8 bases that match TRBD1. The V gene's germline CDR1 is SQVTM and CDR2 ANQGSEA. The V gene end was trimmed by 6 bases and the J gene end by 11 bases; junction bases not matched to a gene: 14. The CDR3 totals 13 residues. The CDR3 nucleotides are TGCAGCGTCAGCCCCGGGACAGGTAATTGGCAGTACTTC. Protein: CSVSPGTGNWQYF. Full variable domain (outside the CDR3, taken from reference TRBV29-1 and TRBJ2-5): SAVISQKPSRDICQRGTSLTIQCQVDSQVTMMFWYRQQPGQSLTLIATANQGSEATYESGFVIDKFPISRPNLTFSTLTVSNMSPEDSSIYLCSVSPGTGNWQYFGPGTRLLVL.

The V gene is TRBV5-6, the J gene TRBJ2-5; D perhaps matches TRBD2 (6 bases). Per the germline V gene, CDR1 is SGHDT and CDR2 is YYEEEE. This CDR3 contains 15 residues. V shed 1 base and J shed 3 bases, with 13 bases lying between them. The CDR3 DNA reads TGTGCCAGCAGCTTGATAGCGGTTGGGGAAGAGACCCAGTACTTC. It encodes CASSLIAVGEETQYF.

The CDR3 is CTGGKETQYF. Here the CDR3 DNA reads TGCACCGGGGGGAAAGAGACCCAGTACTTC. The chain combines TRBV20-1 with TRBJ2-5; the match to TRBD2 covers 7 bases. The CDR3 spans 10 residues. Germline values: CDR1 DFQATT, CDR2 SNEGSKA (reference sequence).

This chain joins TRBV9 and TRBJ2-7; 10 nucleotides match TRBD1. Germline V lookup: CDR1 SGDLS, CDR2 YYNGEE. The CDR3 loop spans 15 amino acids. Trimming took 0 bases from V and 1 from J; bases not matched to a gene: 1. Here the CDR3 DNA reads TGTGCCAGCAGCGTAGAGGGACAGGGGTCCTACGAGCAGTACTTC. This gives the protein CASSVEGQGSYEQYF.

The CDR3: CASSYSHTQETQYF. The CDR3 nucleotides are TGTGCCAGCAGTTACTCCCACACACAAGAGACCCAGTACTTC. The chain couples TRBV6-5 to TRBJ2-5, with D uncertain. The CDR3 length is 14 residues. The germline V gene encodes CDR1 MNHEY and CDR2 SVGAGI. V lost 0 bases, J lost 2 bases, and 7 bases lay in between.

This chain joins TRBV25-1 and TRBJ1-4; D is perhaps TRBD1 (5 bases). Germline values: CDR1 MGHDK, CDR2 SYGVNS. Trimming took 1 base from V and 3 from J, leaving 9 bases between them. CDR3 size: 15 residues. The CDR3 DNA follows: TGTGCCAGCAGTGAATCAAAAGGGGCTAATGAAAAACTGTTTTTT. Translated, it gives CASSESKGANEKLFF. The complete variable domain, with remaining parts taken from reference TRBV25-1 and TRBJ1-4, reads EADIYQTPRYLVIGTGKKITLECSQTMGHDKMYWYQQDPGMELHLIHYSYGVNSTEKGDLSSESTVSRIRTEHFPLTLESARPSHTSQYLCASSESKGANEKLFFGSGTQLSVL.

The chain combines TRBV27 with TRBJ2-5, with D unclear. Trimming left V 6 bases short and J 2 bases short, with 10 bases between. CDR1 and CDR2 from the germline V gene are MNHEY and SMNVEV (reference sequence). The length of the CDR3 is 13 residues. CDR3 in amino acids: CASRQQIQETQYF. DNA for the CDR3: TGTGCCAGCAGACAACAGATTCAAGAGACCCAGTACTTC.

The CDR3 here is CAWRRRGGDTQYF. The CDR3, as DNA: TGTGCCTGGAGGCGCCGAGGGGGAGATACGCAGTATTTT. V gene TRBV30 combines with J gene TRBJ2-3; weak D call: TRBD1 (6 bases). Germline CDR1 and CDR2: GTSNPN and SVGIG (reference sequence). Trimming cost V 3 bases and J 5 bases, with 12 bases left between them. This CDR3 is built from 13 residues.

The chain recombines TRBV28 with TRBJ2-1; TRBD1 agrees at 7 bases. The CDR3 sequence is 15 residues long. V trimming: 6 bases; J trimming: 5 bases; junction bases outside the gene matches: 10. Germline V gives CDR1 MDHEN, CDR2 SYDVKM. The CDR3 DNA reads TGTGCCAGCAGCCCTGCACGGGACAGCAACAATGAGCAGTTCTTC. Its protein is CASSPARDSNNEQFF. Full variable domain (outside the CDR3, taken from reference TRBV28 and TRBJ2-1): DVKVTQSSRYLVKRTGEKVFLECVQDMDHENMFWYRQDPGLGLRLIYFSYDVKMKEKGDIPEGYSVSREKKERFSLILESASTNQTSMYLCASSPARDSNNEQFFGPGTRLTVL.

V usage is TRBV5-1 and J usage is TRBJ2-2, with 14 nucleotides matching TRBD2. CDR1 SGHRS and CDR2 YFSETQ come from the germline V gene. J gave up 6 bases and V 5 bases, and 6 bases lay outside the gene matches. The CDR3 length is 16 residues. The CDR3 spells CASRKGTSGGPGELFF. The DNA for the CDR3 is TGCGCCAGCAGAAAGGGGACTAGCGGGGGTCCCGGGGAGCTGTTTTTT.

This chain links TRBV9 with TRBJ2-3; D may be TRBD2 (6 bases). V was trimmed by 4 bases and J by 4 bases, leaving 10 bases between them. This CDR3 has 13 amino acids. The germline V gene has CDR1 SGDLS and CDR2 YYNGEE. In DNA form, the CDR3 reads TGTGCCAGCAGCCGGGGGAGAGCAGATACGCAGTATTTT. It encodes CASSRGRADTQYF.

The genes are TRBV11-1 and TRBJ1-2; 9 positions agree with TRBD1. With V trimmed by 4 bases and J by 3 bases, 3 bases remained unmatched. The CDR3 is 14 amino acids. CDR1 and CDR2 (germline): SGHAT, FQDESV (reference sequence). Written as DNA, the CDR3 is TGTGCCAGCAGCTACGACAGGGGGGACTATGGCTACACCTTC. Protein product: CASSYDRGDYGYTF.

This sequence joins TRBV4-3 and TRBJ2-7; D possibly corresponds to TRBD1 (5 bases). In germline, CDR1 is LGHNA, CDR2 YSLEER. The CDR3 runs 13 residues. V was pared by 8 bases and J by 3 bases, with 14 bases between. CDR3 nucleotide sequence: TGCGCCAGCGCCCCTGGGCAGGGCTACGAGCAGTACTTC. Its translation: CASAPGQGYEQYF.

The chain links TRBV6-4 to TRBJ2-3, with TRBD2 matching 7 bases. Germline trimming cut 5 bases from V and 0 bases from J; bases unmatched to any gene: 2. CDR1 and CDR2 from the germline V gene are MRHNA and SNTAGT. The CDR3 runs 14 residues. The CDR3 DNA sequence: TGTGCCAGCAGTCAACTAGCGAGCACAGATACGCAGTATTTT. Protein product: CASSQLASTDTQYF.

The CDR3 loop reads CASSLGTLGQPQHF. The CDR3 nucleotides read TGTGCCAGCAGCTTAGGCACGCTAGGTCAGCCCCAGCATTTT. The J gene is TRBJ1-5, the V gene TRBV7-9, with D hard to call. From germline, CDR1 is SEHNR and CDR2 FQNEAQ (reference sequence). Trimming left V 1 base short and J 6 bases short, with 10 bases between. CDR3 size: 14 residues.

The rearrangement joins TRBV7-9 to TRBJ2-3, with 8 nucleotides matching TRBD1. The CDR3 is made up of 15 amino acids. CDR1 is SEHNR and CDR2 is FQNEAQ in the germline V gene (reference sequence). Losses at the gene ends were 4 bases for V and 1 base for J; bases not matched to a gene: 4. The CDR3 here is CASSSPDRGTDTQYF. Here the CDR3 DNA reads TGTGCCAGCAGCTCGCCGGACAGGGGCACAGATACGCAGTATTTT.

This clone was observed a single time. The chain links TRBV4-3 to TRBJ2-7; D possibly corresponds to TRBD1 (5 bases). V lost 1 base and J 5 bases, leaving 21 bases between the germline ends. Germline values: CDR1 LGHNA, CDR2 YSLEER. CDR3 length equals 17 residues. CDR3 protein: CASSQVRAEWGSDEQYF. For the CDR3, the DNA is TGCGCCAGCAGCCAAGTAAGGGCGGAGTGGGGCAGCGACGAGCAGTACTTC.

The CDR3 DNA reads as TGTGCCAGCTCCCGGGGTGCTTACTATGGCTACACCTTC. This encodes CASSRGAYYGYTF. The V call is TRBV6-4, the J call TRBJ1-2; D is unresolved. Per germline, CDR1 MRHNA and CDR2 SNTAGT. V was cut by 8 bases and J by 3 bases, with 13 bases left in between. This CDR3 region has 13 residues.

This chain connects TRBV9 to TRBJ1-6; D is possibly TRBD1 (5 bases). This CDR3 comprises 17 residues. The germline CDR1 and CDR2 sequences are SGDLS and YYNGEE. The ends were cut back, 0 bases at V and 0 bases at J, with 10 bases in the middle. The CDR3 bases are TGTGCCAGCAGCGTAGAAGGGGCGCCCTCCTATAATTCACCCCTCCACTTT. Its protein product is CASSVEGAPSYNSPLHF.

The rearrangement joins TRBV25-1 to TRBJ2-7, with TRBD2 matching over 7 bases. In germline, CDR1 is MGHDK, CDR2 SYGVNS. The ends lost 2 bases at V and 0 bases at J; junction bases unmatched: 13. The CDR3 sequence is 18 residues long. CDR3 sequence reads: CASSELLPRDYHSYEQYF. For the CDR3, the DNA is TGTGCCAGCAGTGAACTGTTGCCCCGGGACTACCACTCCTACGAGCAGTACTTC.